Listed here are 25 T cell receptor beta chains from one sample, sequenced in a study of blood T cells in healthy people across ages. Through a sample-barcoded 5' primer and a J-beta primer mix, a second PCR was run for roughly 6 to 12 cycles. Each CDR3 protein gets one entry after TCRdb re-called the 5' RACE reads with MiXCR. The sample gives about 640,000 distinct CDR3 sequences, less than 35% of which show up once; about a sixth is in the top ten. Source material: blood. These receptors came from a woman of 80 years or more in good health.

This clonotype occurred many times. The chain recombines TRBV7-3 with TRBJ2-5; 9 bases are a match to TRBD2. From germline, CDR1 is SGHTA and CDR2 FQGTGA. The CDR3 loop spans 15 amino acids. With 2 bases clipped from V and 3 bases from J, the junction kept 4 bases outside the gene matches. The CDR3: CASSLGTSLEETQYF. The DNA for the CDR3 is TGTGCCAGCAGCTTAGGGACTAGCTTGGAAGAGACCCAGTACTTC.

This clonotype has at least ten counts. This chain joins TRBV7-3 and TRBJ2-5, with 8 positions matching TRBD2. From germline, CDR1 is SGHTA and CDR2 FQGTGA. The CDR3 extends over 16 amino acids. Losses at the gene ends were 5 bases for V and 1 base for J; bases not matched to a gene: 9. CDR3 protein: CASSQRGGGLQETQYF. CDR3 coding DNA: TGTGCCAGCAGCCAGAGGGGCGGGGGGCTCCAAGAGACCCAGTACTTC.

This clonotype turned up a few times. V gene TRBV7-2 combines with J gene TRBJ2-3; 9 bases agree with TRBD2. Germline values: CDR1 SGHTA, CDR2 FQGNSA. The CDR3 is 19 amino acids. V was pared by 3 bases and J by 0 bases, with 13 bases of the junction left unmatched. This CDR3 reads CASSLRVTSGAVSTDTQYF. Written as DNA, the CDR3 is TGTGCCAGCAGCTTGAGGGTGACTAGCGGAGCAGTGAGCACAGATACGCAGTATTTT.

A few counts support this clonotype. The rearrangement uses TRBV28 and TRBJ1-2, with D tentatively TRBD1 (5 bases). The germline gives CDR1 MDHEN, CDR2 SYDVKM. This CDR3 has 13 amino acids. V was trimmed by 3 bases and J by 7 bases, leaving 12 bases between them. The CDR3, as DNA: TGTGCCAGCAGTTTCCTCCAGGGTGTTGGCTACACCTTC. Its translation is CASSFLQGVGYTF.

For this clonotype: This may be a read error: a much more frequent sequence differs by one nucleotide. This sequence joins TRBV15 and TRBJ1-5, with 9 bases matching TRBD1. CDR3 length equals 15 residues. Germline V gives CDR1 LNHNV, CDR2 YYDKDF (reference sequence). Written as DNA, the CDR3 is TGTACCACCAGCAGAGACAGGGGGGGCAATCAGCCCCAGCATTTT. Protein: CTTSRDRGGNQPQHF.

The table lists this clonotype with a count of one. This rearrangement joins TRBV20-1 to TRBJ1-2, with 10 positions matching TRBD1. Germline V gives CDR1 DFQATT, CDR2 SNEGSKA (reference sequence). Trimming took 1 base from V and 2 from J; bases not matched to a gene: 4. CDR3 length: 15 amino acids. Written as DNA, the CDR3 is TGCAGTGCTAGAGCCCGGGACAGGGGCAACTATGGCTACACCTTC. This encodes CSARARDRGNYGYTF.

This clonotype occurred many times. DNA of the CDR3: TGTGCCAGCAGCTTGAGGGGACTACGGCATGAGCAGTTCTTC. It yields the protein CASSLRGLRHEQFF. This chain uses TRBV7-2 with TRBJ2-1; 7 bases are shared with TRBD2. The V gene end was trimmed by 3 bases and the J gene end by 8 bases; junction bases not matched to a gene: 7. Germline V gives CDR1 SGHTA, CDR2 FQGNSA. The CDR3 is made up of 14 amino acids.

Regarding this clonotype: This may be a read error, as it is one base from a much larger clone. The chain links TRBV20-1 to TRBJ2-5; 9 nucleotides match TRBD2. CDR3 length: 15 amino acids. Trimming at V came to 0 bases and at J to 11 bases, leaving 13 bases not matched to a gene. From germline, CDR1 is DFQATT and CDR2 SNEGSKA (reference sequence). This CDR3 is CSARDLAGGSNEQYF. As DNA, the CDR3 is TGCAGTGCTAGAGATCTGGCGGGGGGGTCCAATGAGCAGTACTTC.

The chain employs TRBV29-1 and TRBJ2-1; tentative D call: TRBD2 (6 bases). The CDR3 has 14 residues. From germline, CDR1 is SQVTM and CDR2 ANQGSEA. V was shortened by 5 bases and J by 7 bases, with 18 bases between the two germline ends. CDR3 nucleotides: TGCAGCGTTCCCCTTGCGGGGAGCTCTAATGAGCAGTTCTTC. The encoded protein is CSVPLAGSSNEQFF.

The J gene is TRBJ2-2, the V gene TRBV4-3; no reliable D call. CDR3 size: 15 residues. V was shortened by 0 bases and J by 1 base, with 6 bases between the two germline ends. Per germline, CDR1 LGHNA and CDR2 YSLEER. The CDR3 reads CASSQEAVNTGELFF. CDR3 in DNA: TGCGCCAGCAGCCAAGAGGCGGTGAACACCGGGGAGCTGTTTTTT.

This clonotype was observed many times. CDR3 nucleotide sequence: TGCAGTGCTAGTACGGGGTTACTTAGGGAGACCCAGTACTTC. Translating it yields CSASTGLLRETQYF. V gene TRBV20-1 combines with J gene TRBJ2-5; TRBD2 is a possible D gene (5 bases). V shed 3 bases and J shed 5 bases, with 16 bases lying between them. Germline assignment: CDR1 DFQATT and CDR2 SNEGSKA (reference sequence). CDR3 length equals 14 residues.

The chain recombines TRBV30 with TRBJ1-5; unclear D gene. Trimming cost V 2 bases and J 3 bases, with 8 bases left between them. In germline, CDR1 is GTSNPN, CDR2 SVGIG (reference sequence). The CDR3 consists of 13 residues. In DNA, the CDR3 is TGTGCCTGGAGTTTCGACACCAATCAGCCCCAGCATTTT. This translates into CAWSFDTNQPQHF.

In this sample, this clonotype turned up many times. The chain links TRBV20-1 to TRBJ2-7; 8 bases map to TRBD2. Germline V gene lookup returns CDR1 DFQATT and CDR2 SNEGSKA (reference sequence). CDR3 length: 13 residues. The ends lost 5 bases at V and 6 bases at J; junction bases unmatched: 9. CDR3 in amino acids: CSASSPGTSEQYF. The CDR3 DNA reads TGCAGTGCTTCGTCCCCCGGGACTAGCGAGCAGTACTTC.

Note on this clonotype: A much more abundant neighbour one base away suggests this may be a read error. The gene calls are TRBV5-1 and TRBJ2-3, with D uncertain. V lost 3 bases and J 2 bases, leaving 10 bases between the germline ends. This CDR3 region has 14 residues. Germline V gives CDR1 SGHRS, CDR2 YFSETQ. CDR3 bases: TGCGCCAGCAGCTGGGATCAGAACACAGATACGCAGTATTTT. Translation gives CASSWDQNTDTQYF.

This clonotype was counted between two and nine times. The chain combines TRBV20-1 with TRBJ1-1; D not resolved. This CDR3 has 12 amino acids. V lost 5 bases and J 2 bases, leaving 9 bases between the germline ends. Germline V gene data show CDR1 as DFQATT and CDR2 as SNEGSKA (reference sequence). The CDR3 is CSARDLNTEAFF. In DNA form, the CDR3 reads TGCAGTGCTCGGGATCTAAACACTGAAGCTTTCTTT.

This clonotype was observed at least ten times. This chain connects TRBV11-2 to TRBJ2-1; the D gene is possibly TRBD1 (6 bases). The CDR3 runs 12 residues. Trimming removed 6 bases at V and 7 bases at J, with 10 bases between. Looked up from germline, CDR1 is SGHAT and CDR2 is FQNNGV. CDR3 DNA sequence: TGTGCCAGCAGTCGGGACATTAATGAGCAGTTCTTC. Its translation is CASSRDINEQFF.

This chain uses TRBV7-2 with TRBJ2-1; 12 bases fit TRBD2. With 0 bases clipped from V and 8 bases from J, the junction kept 8 bases outside the gene matches. The CDR3 extends over 17 amino acids. Looked up from germline, CDR1 is SGHTA and CDR2 is FQGNSA. For the CDR3, the DNA is TGTGCCAGCAGCTTAGCCCTAGCGGGGGGGCCTAGGGATGAGCAGTTCTTC. This codes for CASSLALAGGPRDEQFF.

This chain links TRBV4-1 with TRBJ1-3; TRBD1 matches at 7 bases. CDR1 is MGHRA, CDR2 YSYEKL, per germline. The CDR3 loop spans 16 amino acids. V lost 5 bases and J lost 0; bases outside the gene matches: 7. For the CDR3, the DNA is TGCGCCAGCAGCGTACCTGGGACAGCCTCTGGAAACACCATATATTTT. Translated, it gives CASSVPGTASGNTIYF.

The chain uses TRBV5-1 and TRBJ2-3; tentative D call: TRBD1 (5 bases). The CDR3 has 15 residues. The germline CDR1 and CDR2 sequences are SGHRS and YFSETQ. V was trimmed by 1 base and J by 2 bases, leaving 11 bases between them. CDR3 residues: CASSLQGDNTDTQYF. The CDR3 nucleotides read TGCGCCAGCAGCTTGCAAGGGGATAACACAGATACGCAGTATTTT. The entire variable domain, with the rest obtained from reference TRBV5-1 and TRBJ2-3, is as follows: KAGVTQTPRYLIKTRGQQVTLSCSPISGHRSVSWYQQTPGQGLQFLFEYFSETQRNKGNFPGRFSGRQFSNSRSEMNVSTLELGDSALYLCASSLQGDNTDTQYFGPGTRLTVL.

This clonotype appeared many times. The gene calls are TRBV6-1 and TRBJ2-7; 10 nucleotides align to TRBD1. CDR1 MNHNS and CDR2 SASEGT come from the germline V gene. This CDR3 is built from 16 residues. The V segment lost 2 bases and the J segment 0 bases; nucleotides outside the gene matches: 4. CDR3 DNA sequence: TGTGCCAGCAGTGAACCGGGACAGGGGAGCTCCTACGAGCAGTACTTC. It specifies CASSEPGQGSSYEQYF.

The sample holds a few counts of this clonotype. This rearrangement joins TRBV2 to TRBJ1-6; D gene uncertain. Trimming removed 6 bases from V and 7 bases from J, with 13 bases in between. Germline lookup yields CDR1 SNHLY and CDR2 FYNNEI. This CDR3 has 14 residues. In nucleotides, the CDR3 is TGTGCCAGCAGCCGCTCAGACCAGAATTCACCCCTCCACTTT. Translating it yields CASSRSDQNSPLHF. The entire variable domain, with the rest obtained from reference TRBV2 and TRBJ1-6, is as follows: EPEVTQTPSHQVTQMGQEVILRCVPISNHLYFYWYRQILGQKVEFLVSFYNNEISEKSEIFDDQFSVERPDGSNFTLKIRSTKLEDSAMYFCASSRSDQNSPLHFGNGTRLTVT.

Note on this clonotype: A much larger clone lies a single base off, so this may be a read error. The chain links TRBV5-1 to TRBJ1-2; TRBD1 matches at 7 bases. The CDR3 is 14 amino acids. Germline lookup yields CDR1 SGHRS and CDR2 YFSETQ. The junction had 7 bases not matched to a gene; V was cut back by 0 bases and J by 8 bases. In nucleotides, the CDR3 is TGCGCCAGCAGCTTGGAACAGGGGAGGAGGGGCTACACCTTC. Amino acid sequence: CASSLEQGRRGYTF. The variable domain in full, completed from reference TRBV5-1 and TRBJ1-2, reads KAGVTQTPRYLIKTRGQQVTLSCSPISGHRSVSWYQQTPGQGLQFLFEYFSETQRNKGNFPGRFSGRQFSNSRSEMNVSTLELGDSALYLCASSLEQGRRGYTFGSGTRLTVV.

This chain connects TRBV10-2 to TRBJ2-1; D assignment may be TRBD1 or TRBD2 (5 bases each). Germline CDR1 is WSHSY and CDR2 is SAAADI. This CDR3 is 15 amino acids long. Deletions cut 7 bases from V and 5 bases from J, with 18 bases between. The CDR3 coding sequence is TGCGCCAGCATAAAAACCGGGACGACCGACAATGAGCAGTTCTTC. This sequence encodes CASIKTGTTDNEQFF.

This clonotype occurred many times. V gene TRBV3-1 combines with J gene TRBJ1-5; no definite D call. The CDR3 totals 16 residues. CDR1 is LGHDT and CDR2 is YNNKEL in the germline V gene (reference sequence). V was clipped by 4 bases and J by 3 bases, with 16 bases between them. DNA of the CDR3: TGTGCCAGCAGCCTCGGTGGACCCAGTGCCAATCAGCCCCAGCATTTT. It codes for CASSLGGPSANQPQHF. The variable domain in full, completed from reference TRBV3-1 and TRBJ1-5, reads DTAVSQTPKYLVTQMGNDKSIKCEQNLGHDTMYWYKQDSKKFLKIMFSYNNKELIINETVPNRFSPKSPDKAHLNLHINSLELGDSAVYFCASSLGGPSANQPQHFGDGTRLSIL.

Comments on this clonotype: At one end, the junction sequence differs from germline, possibly due to a read error. The V and J genes are TRBV7-2 and TRBJ2-4, with TRBD1 matching over 7 bases. Germline assignment: CDR1 SGHTA and CDR2 FQGNSA. The length of the CDR3 is 16 residues. The CDR3 nucleotides read TGTGTCAGCAGCTTAGACTGTGGGACAGCTCGTTTGGAGCAGTACTTC. This translates into CVSSLDCGTARLEQYF. Based on the CDR3 plus reference TRBV7-2 and TRBJ2-4, the full variable domain is GAGVSQSPSNKVTEKGKDVELRCDPISGHTALYWYRQSLGQGLEFLIYFQGNSAPDKSGLPSDRFSAERTGGSVSTLTIQRTQQEDSAVYLCVSSLDCGTARLEQYFGAGTRLSVL.